Below are 20 T cell receptor beta chains sequenced from a single sample in a study of shared clonotypes between healthy human individuals. Repertoires were generated with immunoSEQ multiplex PCR, while TCRdb's copy carries only in-frame clones and drops some. The sample lists over 2 million clones; roughly 90% were seen once. The sample comprised naive CD4+ T cells from PBMCs. Subset in this sample: CD45RA+ positively selected. These receptors all come from a man aged 18 to 35 in good health. Some clones in this sample may be carry-over from other donors' samples.

The table lists this clone with a count of one. The chain recombines TRBV18 with TRBJ2-2; D is possibly TRBD1 or TRBD2 (5 bases each). Looked up from germline, CDR1 is KGHSH and CDR2 is LQKENI. CDR3 length: 15 residues. The germline V and J ends were trimmed by 5 bases and 3 bases, with 13 bases remaining between them. CDR3 sequence (DNA): TGTGCCAGCTCATATACCGGGACCTACACCGGGGAGCTGTTTTTT. The encoded protein is CASSYTGTYTGELFF. The variable domain in full, completed from reference TRBV18 and TRBJ2-2, reads NAGVMQNPRHLVRRRGQEARLRCSPMKGHSHVYWYRQLPEEGLKFMVYLQKENIIDESGMPKERFSAEFPKEGPSILRIQQVVRGDSAAYFCASSYTGTYTGELFFGEGSRLTVL.

The chain carries TRBV7-9 and TRBJ2-3; D unclear. V gave up 2 bases and J gave up 2 bases, with 20 bases separating them. The germline V gene has CDR1 SEHNR and CDR2 FQNEAQ (reference sequence). The CDR3 has 18 amino acids. The CDR3 loop reads CASSLNGWAESPTDTQYF. Written as DNA, the CDR3 is TGTGCCAGCAGCTTAAATGGCTGGGCGGAGAGCCCCACAGATACGCAGTATTTT.

The rearrangement links TRBV19 to TRBJ2-5; D possibly corresponds to TRBD1 (5 bases). V was pared by 4 bases and J by 3 bases, with 15 bases between. Germline assignment: CDR1 LNHDA and CDR2 SQIVND (reference sequence). CDR3 size: 15 residues. This chain's CDR3 is CASSKIGAAEETQYF. CDR3 bases: TGTGCCAGTAGTAAGATTGGGGCAGCCGAAGAGACCCAGTACTTC. Together with reference TRBV19 and TRBJ2-5, the CDR3 gives the full variable domain: DGGITQSPKYLFRKEGQNVTLSCEQNLNHDAMYWYRQDPGQGLRLIYYSQIVNDFQKGDIAEGYSVSREKKESFPLTVTSAQKNPTAFYLCASSKIGAAEETQYFGPGTRLLVL.

This chain joins TRBV6-6 and TRBJ1-1; a possible D gene is TRBD1 (6 bases). With 7 bases removed from V and 4 bases from J, the gap between germline ends came to 13 bases. The CDR3 totals 13 residues. Germline V CDR1 and CDR2: MNHNY, SVGAGI (reference sequence). The CDR3 loop reads CASTLTGTTEAFF. As DNA, the CDR3 is TGTGCCAGCACCCTCACAGGGACCACTGAAGCTTTCTTT.

The chain couples TRBV28 to TRBJ1-1, with D possibly being TRBD1 (6 bases). Trimming took off 6 bases at V and 6 bases at J, with 17 bases between the two ends. The CDR3 spans 14 residues. CDR1 and CDR2 from the germline V gene are MDHEN and SYDVKM. The CDR3 region is CASSHPRGGPEAFF. In DNA, the CDR3 is TGTGCCAGCAGCCACCCAAGGGGGGGGCCTGAAGCTTTCTTT.

This chain joins TRBV28 and TRBJ1-1, with 8 nucleotides matching TRBD1. The germline CDR1 and CDR2 sequences are MDHEN and SYDVKM. Germline trimming cut 8 bases from V and 5 bases from J; bases unmatched to any gene: 10. This CDR3 region has 14 residues. CDR3 loop: CASVGFQGATEAFF. The CDR3 DNA reads TGTGCCAGCGTAGGTTTTCAGGGGGCAACTGAAGCTTTCTTT.

The V gene is TRBV7-2, the J gene TRBJ1-1, with D possibly TRBD1 on 5 matching bases. In germline, CDR1 is SGHTA, CDR2 FQGNSA. The CDR3 totals 14 residues. V shed 5 bases and J shed 4 bases, with 14 bases lying between them. DNA of the CDR3: TGTGCCAGCAGCACCCAGGGTAGGGGCACTGAAGCTTTCTTT. As protein: CASSTQGRGTEAFF.

V gene TRBV14 combines with J gene TRBJ2-6; D possibly corresponds to TRBD1 (6 bases). The CDR3 runs to 15 residues. Per the germline V gene, CDR1 is SGHDN and CDR2 is FVKESK. V lost 3 bases and J lost 4, with 10 bases in between. The CDR3 DNA reads TGTGCCAGCAGCCATGGGGGCTACGGGGCCAACGTCCTGACTTTC. This translates into CASSHGGYGANVLTF.

This chain connects TRBV28 to TRBJ2-1; 9 positions agree with TRBD2. The V gene's germline CDR1 is MDHEN and CDR2 SYDVKM. The CDR3 sequence is 12 residues long. The ends lost 5 bases at V and 13 bases at J; junction bases unmatched: 6. In DNA form, the CDR3 reads TGTGCCAGCAGTATTAGCGGGAGCCCCCAGTTCTTC. Amino acids: CASSISGSPQFF. Full variable domain (outside the CDR3, taken from reference TRBV28 and TRBJ2-1): DVKVTQSSRYLVKRTGEKVFLECVQDMDHENMFWYRQDPGLGLRLIYFSYDVKMKEKGDIPEGYSVSREKKERFSLILESASTNQTSMYLCASSISGSPQFFGPGTRLTVL.

V gene TRBV5-6 combines with J gene TRBJ2-1; TRBD1 matches at 7 bases. The V gene end was trimmed by 4 bases and the J gene end by 2 bases; junction bases not matched to a gene: 9. Germline CDR1 and CDR2: SGHDT and YYEEEE. This CDR3 contains 16 residues. CDR3 protein: CASSILDRSPYNEQFF. In nucleotides, the CDR3 is TGTGCCAGCAGCATCCTGGACAGGAGCCCCTACAATGAGCAGTTCTTC. Complete variable domain (other parts from reference TRBV5-6 and TRBJ2-1): DAGVTQSPTHLIKTRGQQVTLRCSPKSGHDTVSWYQQALGQGPQFIFQYYEEEERQRGNFPDRFSGHQFPNYSSELNVNALLLGDSALYLCASSILDRSPYNEQFFGPGTRLTVL.

The rearrangement joins TRBV4-1 to TRBJ1-1; TRBD1 matches at 7 bases. The CDR3 has 15 amino acids. The V gene's germline CDR1 is MGHRA and CDR2 YSYEKL. The junction had 9 bases not matched to a gene; V was cut back by 4 bases and J by 4 bases. The CDR3 DNA reads TGCGCCAGCAGCCGAGGATTACAGGGGAGCACTGAAGCTTTCTTT. The encoded protein is CASSRGLQGSTEAFF.

This chain joins TRBV4-1 and TRBJ1-1; TRBD1 aligns across 7 bases. V lost 1 base and J lost 2; bases outside the gene matches: 10. CDR3 size: 17 residues. In germline, CDR1 is MGHRA, CDR2 YSYEKL. CDR3 coding DNA: TGCGCCAGCAGCCAAGCCGACAAAAGACAGGGAAACACTGAAGCTTTCTTT. It codes for CASSQADKRQGNTEAFF.

J is TRBJ2-1 and V is TRBV11-1, with 8 nucleotides matching TRBD2. The CDR3 contains 16 residues. V was clipped by 1 base and J by 0 bases; unmatched bases: 2. CDR1 and CDR2 (germline): SGHAT, FQDESV (reference sequence). The CDR3 reads CASSLERGSSYNEQFF. CDR3 DNA sequence: TGTGCCAGCAGCTTAGAGCGGGGGAGCTCCTACAATGAGCAGTTCTTC.

V and J are TRBV7-4 and TRBJ1-5; no firm D call. The germline V gene encodes CDR1 SGHVT and CDR2 SQSDAQ. Trimming pared 5 bases from V and 6 bases from J, leaving 14 bases between. The CDR3 is 14 residues long. CDR3 DNA: TGTGCCAGCAGCCCCCTGCGTGGAGTTCAGCCCCAGCATTTT. Its protein product is CASSPLRGVQPQHF.

The chain combines TRBV5-1 with TRBJ2-1, with D possibly being TRBD1 (6 bases). Germline V gives CDR1 SGHRS, CDR2 YFSETQ. V lost 1 base and J lost 5, with 16 bases in between. There are 16 residues in the CDR3. Here the CDR3 DNA reads TGCGCCAGCAGCTTGAACGCACAGGGAAGAGACAATGAGCAGTTCTTC. Amino acid sequence: CASSLNAQGRDNEQFF.

This chain links TRBV5-1 with TRBJ1-2; no firm D call. The CDR3 length is 14 residues. Trimming shortened V by 0 bases and J by 6 bases, and 12 bases separated the two germline ends. The V gene's germline CDR1 is SGHRS and CDR2 YFSETQ. The CDR3 DNA reads TGCGCCAGCAGCTTGGAGGAGAAGGTCGATGGCTACACCTTC. The encoded protein is CASSLEEKVDGYTF. The full variable domain, with the rest looked up from reference TRBV5-1 and TRBJ1-2, is KAGVTQTPRYLIKTRGQQVTLSCSPISGHRSVSWYQQTPGQGLQFLFEYFSETQRNKGNFPGRFSGRQFSNSRSEMNVSTLELGDSALYLCASSLEEKVDGYTFGSGTRLTVV.

The rearrangement joins TRBV29-1 to TRBJ2-7; 9 nucleotides line up with TRBD2. Germline V gives CDR1 SQVTM, CDR2 ANQGSEA. J was trimmed by 0 bases and V by 5 bases; bases with no gene match: 2. The CDR3 is 13 amino acids. The CDR3 protein is CSVSGRFSYEQYF. CDR3 bases: TGCAGCGTTAGCGGGAGGTTCTCCTACGAGCAGTACTTC.

The V and J genes are TRBV5-1 and TRBJ2-5; the D gene is possibly TRBD2 (6 bases). Germline CDR1 is SGHRS and CDR2 is YFSETQ. CDR3 length: 13 residues. V shed 6 bases and J shed 2 bases, with 11 bases lying between them. The CDR3 DNA sequence: TGCGCCAGCACCCGGGGGTCACAAGAGACCCAGTACTTC. The encoded protein is CASTRGSQETQYF.

The chain couples TRBV5-1 to TRBJ2-7, with a possible D match to TRBD2 (5 bases). The CDR3 contains 16 residues. Trimming removed 1 base at V and 0 bases at J, with 14 bases between. CDR1 and CDR2 from the germline V gene are SGHRS and YFSETQ. The DNA of the CDR3 is TGCGCCAGCAGCTTGAGGCGAGCGGTGAGCTCCTACGAGCAGTACTTC. Its protein is CASSLRRAVSSYEQYF.

This chain uses TRBV5-6 with TRBJ2-2; possible D gene TRBD2, 6 bases. The germline CDR1 and CDR2 sequences are SGHDT and YYEEEE. V was shortened by 4 bases and J by 1 base, with 11 bases between the two germline ends. The CDR3 is made up of 15 amino acids. CDR3 protein: CASSAGLMNTGELFF. CDR3 bases: TGTGCCAGCAGCGCGGGACTGATGAACACCGGGGAGCTGTTTTTT.